These T cell receptor beta chains were read from a single sample in a study of T-cell reconstitution after alpha-beta-depleted transplantation in children. MiXCR, run by TCRdb on the PCR reads, gives a single entry per CDR3 protein. The sample includes approximately 400,000 distinct CDR3 sequences, 15% to 20% of them seen just once. Sequences were derived from PBMCs, mostly from graft donor cells, sampled 360 days after TCRalphabeta/CD19-depleted stem cell transplant. The source is a boy under two years old who had a stem cell transplant for Wiskott-Aldrich syndrome, so the T cells may come from the graft donor. Both conserved end residues are part of each CDR3. D genes are given only for firm matches. Where a row states a size, it is once, few, many or the class of an expanded clone; other rows omit it.

size	V	J	D	length	DNA	CDR3
few	TRBV10-3	TRBJ2-7	NA	11	TGTGCCCTCTCCTCCGGGGGCGAGCAGTACTTC	CALSSGGEQYF
many	TRBV20-1	TRBJ1-5	NA	15	TGCAGTGCCAGAGGTGTGGGGCTGGGGAATCAGCCCCAGCATTTT	CSARGVGLGNQPQHF
NA	TRBV29-1	TRBJ1-1	NA	13	TGCAGCGTTGGGTTCACGGCGGGCACTGAAGCTTTCTTT	CSVGFTAGTEAFF
NA	TRBV29-1	TRBJ2-1	TRBD1	11	TGCAGCGTTGAGACAGGGGATGAGCAGTTCTTC	CSVETGDEQFF
NA	TRBV6-1	TRBJ1-3	NA	13	TGTGCCAGCGCACAGCAGCCTGGAAACACCATATATTTT	CASAQQPGNTIYF
once	TRBV7-9	TRBJ2-7	NA	14	TGTGCCAGCAGCTTACTCGAGGGTACCTACGAGCAGTACTTC	CASSLLEGTYEQYF
NA	TRBV7-2	TRBJ2-7	NA	14	TGTGCCAGCAGCTTATTTGGTATCTCCTACGAGCAGTACTTC	CASSLFGISYEQYF
NA	TRBV7-7	TRBJ2-5	TRBD2	14	TGTGCCAGCAGCCCGGGACTACGTCAAGAGACCCAGTACTTC	CASSPGLRQETQYF
NA	TRBV12-3/TRBV12-4	TRBJ2-3	TRBD2	15	TGTGCCAGCAGTCCCAGACTAGCGAGGACAGATACGCAGTATTTT	CASSPRLARTDTQYF
NA	TRBV5-6	TRBJ2-5	NA	13	TGTGCCAGCAGCTTGGTGAATAGAGAGACCCAGTACTTC	CASSLVNRETQYF
NA	TRBV11-2	TRBJ1-2	TRBD1	16	TGTGCCAGCAGCTTAGAACTGGGACAGCCGTACTATGGCTACACCTTC	CASSLELGQPYYGYTF
NA	TRBV6-2/TRBV6-3	TRBJ2-1	TRBD1	16	TGTGCCAGCAGTTACACCCCCAGGGGGCGCTACAATGAGCAGTTCTTC	CASSYTPRGRYNEQFF
few	TRBV30	TRBJ2-5	NA	13	TGTGCCTGGAGTAGGGGCCTGCAAGAGACCCAGTACTTC	CAWSRGLQETQYF
NA	TRBV29-1	TRBJ1-2	NA	13	TGCAGCGTTGCCCCTCGGCTTAACTATGGCTACACCTTC	CSVAPRLNYGYTF
NA	TRBV9	TRBJ2-3	NA	15	TGTGCCAGCAGCGGGGGACCGACGAAAAGTCCTACGCAGTATTTT	CASSGGPTKSPTQYF
NA	TRBV6-2/TRBV6-3	TRBJ2-3	NA	14	TGTGCCAGCAGTCCCCGACAGTACACAGATACGCAGTATTTT	CASSPRQYTDTQYF
few	TRBV4-2	TRBJ2-4	NA	16	TGTGCCAGCAGCCAAAAACAACATGGAGCCAAAAACATTCAGTACTTC	CASSQKQHGAKNIQYF
NA	TRBV2	TRBJ2-2	NA	14	TGTGCCAGCAGTGTTTTGGGGGGCGCCGGGGAGCTGTTTTTT	CASSVLGGAGELFF
NA	TRBV20-1	TRBJ2-2	TRBD2	13	TGCAGTGCTAGTCAACCGGGACTAGGCAAGCTGTTTTTT	CSASQPGLGKLFF
few	TRBV5-1	TRBJ2-1	TRBD1	13	TGCGCCAGTACGGGACAGTACTACAATGAGCAGTTCTTC	CASTGQYYNEQFF
few	TRBV12-3/TRBV12-4	TRBJ2-1	TRBD2	15	TGTGCCAGCAGCCCCGGACTAGCTCCTTACAATGAGCAGTTCTTC	CASSPGLAPYNEQFF
NA	TRBV28	TRBJ2-1	NA	15	TGTGCCAGCAGTCGCTCCCCGAAATCCTACAATGAGCAGTTCTTC	CASSRSPKSYNEQFF
NA	TRBV10-3	TRBJ2-3	NA	12	TGTGCCATCAGTTTCAGCACAGATACGCAGTATTTT	CAISFSTDTQYF
NA	TRBV11-2	TRBJ2-7	TRBD2	15	TGTGCCAGCAGCTTTCCCGGCGGGAGGGCGAGTGAGCAGTACTTC	CASSFPGGRASEQYF
NA	TRBV20-1	TRBJ2-7	NA	13	TGCAGTGCTAGAGATATCACTAGTGGCGAGCAGTACTTC	CSARDITSGEQYF
few	TRBV29-1	TRBJ2-2	TRBD1	15	TGCAGCGTTGCTCCCAGGGGGACGAACACCGGGGAGCTGTTTTTT	CSVAPRGTNTGELFF
few	TRBV24-1	TRBJ2-1	TRBD2	16	TGTGCCACCAGTGATTTGAAGCGGGGGAGCTACAATGAGCAGTTCTTC	CATSDLKRGSYNEQFF
NA	TRBV6-5	TRBJ2-1	TRBD2	15	TGTGCCAGCACTAGCGGGACCAGCTTGTACAATGAGCAGTTCTTC	CASTSGTSLYNEQFF
NA	TRBV5-1	TRBJ2-3	NA	15	TGCGCCAGCAGCTTGGTGACAGTCAGCACAGATACGCAGTATTTT	CASSLVTVSTDTQYF
NA	TRBV7-9	TRBJ2-1	TRBD2	17	TGTGCCAGCAGCTCCGCGAGGACTAGCGGGAGGGGCAATGAGCAGTTCTTC	CASSSARTSGRGNEQFF
NA	TRBV4-3	TRBJ2-1	TRBD2	17	TGCGCCAGCAGCCAAGAAAGTAGAGGGACTAGCTACAATGAGCAGTTCTTC	CASSQESRGTSYNEQFF
NA	TRBV5-1	TRBJ2-3	NA	16	TGCGCCAGCAGCCTCCGAGCTAAAGGGCCAACAGATACGCAGTATTTT	CASSLRAKGPTDTQYF
NA	TRBV5-1	TRBJ2-1	NA	13	TGCGCCAGCAGCTTGGTAGGCCCTAATGAGCAGTTCTTC	CASSLVGPNEQFF
NA	TRBV11-1	TRBJ2-6	NA	20	TGTGCCAGCAGCTTCTTTTGGACAGCCGTCAGCGCTGCTGGGGCCAACGTCCTGACTTTC	CASSFFWTAVSAAGANVLTF
NA	TRBV29-1	TRBJ2-1	TRBD2	14	TGCAGCGGTTTTACGGGAGGCGCCTACAATGAGCAGTTCTTC	CSGFTGGAYNEQFF
few	TRBV6-2/TRBV6-3	TRBJ2-7	NA	14	TGTGCCAGCAGTAGGACAGTAAAGACCTACGAGCAGTACTTC	CASSRTVKTYEQYF
NA	TRBV20-1	TRBJ2-3	TRBD2	10	TGCAGTGCTGTCCGGGACTATCAGTATTTT	CSAVRDYQYF
NA	TRBV20-1	TRBJ2-5	TRBD2	13	TGCAGTGCTATCCCCCTAGCGGGGAAGACCCAGTACTTC	CSAIPLAGKTQYF
NA	TRBV12-3/TRBV12-4	TRBJ1-2	NA	14	TGTGCCAGCAGTTTTACCGTAGGGAGCTATGGCTACACCTTC	CASSFTVGSYGYTF
few	TRBV5-1	TRBJ2-7	NA	13	TGCGCCAGCAGCGATTCAGGGGTGGGAGAGCAGTACTTC	CASSDSGVGEQYF
NA	TRBV12-3/TRBV12-4	TRBJ1-5	NA	14	TGTGCCAGCAGTTTAATGGGAGGCAATCAGCCCCAGCATTTT	CASSLMGGNQPQHF
NA	TRBV20-1	TRBJ2-1	NA	14	TGCAGTGTCAGGACCCAGCGGCTCTCCAATGAGCAGTTCTTC	CSVRTQRLSNEQFF
few	TRBV20-1	TRBJ2-7	TRBD1	17	TGCAGTGCTACTAATCTTCGACAGGGCGCAGGGTCCTACGAGCAGTACTTC	CSATNLRQGAGSYEQYF